Listed below are T cell receptor beta chains from one sample, sequenced in a study of lymphopenia after photon versus proton radiotherapy. Profiling relied on immunoSEQ multiplex PCR, and the TCRdb table lists in-frame clones only, not all of them. This sample carries 35,000 to 45,000 clones, around 81% of them seen once, and the ten largest clones take around 25%. The sequenced sample was peripheral blood, obtained from a patient treated with proton-based radiotherapy. The receptors stem from a woman in her 70s with pancreatic cancer. CDR3s include the opening cysteine and the closing phenylalanine or tryptophan. D genes are given only for firm matches. A row's size may be missing; if present it is once, few, many or a size class.

clone_size d_call j_call v_call cdr3_aa cdr3_nt
. . TRBJ2-3 TRBV5-1 CASIKGDGRTDTQYF TGCGCCAGCATAAAGGGGGACGGACGCACAGATACGCAGTATTTT
. . TRBJ2-3 TRBV6-5 CASSVGTYTDTQYF TGTGCCAGCAGTGTAGGGACCTACACAGATACGCAGTATTTT
. TRBD2 TRBJ2-1 TRBV28 CASSSPGGGRGVRLSEQFF TGTGCCAGCAGTTCCCCGGGAGGCGGGAGGGGAGTGCGGCTCAGTGAGCAGTTCTTC
. TRBD1 TRBJ1-3 TRBV7-2 CASSRIDRGGGNTIYF TGTGCCAGCAGCCGCATCGACAGGGGAGGAGGAAACACCATATATTTT
. . TRBJ2-5 TRBV5-1 CASSLQGGGYSETQYF TGCGCCAGCAGCTTGCAGGGAGGGGGCTACTCAGAGACCCAGTACTTC
once . TRBJ2-5 TRBV6-5 CASSYVSGRGETQYF TGTGCCAGCAGTTACGTGTCGGGAAGGGGGGAGACCCAGTACTTC
few . TRBJ2-2 TRBV6-1 CASSEGTANTGELFF TGTGCCAGCAGTGAAGGGACAGCGAACACCGGGGAGCTGTTTTTT
. . TRBJ1-2 TRBV6-1 CASSEQYGYTF TGTGCCAGCAGTGAACAATATGGCTACACCTTC
few . TRBJ2-7 TRBV10-3 CAISESHEQYF TGTGCCATCAGTGAGAGTCACGAGCAGTACTTC
. TRBD1 TRBJ2-4 TRBV5-8 CASSSYRGQNIQYF TGTGCCAGCAGCTCCTACAGGGGACAGAACATTCAGTACTTC
once . TRBJ2-6 TRBV7-3 CASSRDGTSGANVLTF TGTGCCAGCAGTCGTGACGGTACCTCTGGGGCCAACGTCCTGACTTTC
. TRBD1 TRBJ1-5 TRBV7-8 CASSLRTGAYSNQPQHF TGTGCCAGCAGCTTAAGGACAGGGGCCTATAGCAATCAGCCCCAGCATTTT
. TRBD2 TRBJ2-7 TRBV4-3 CASSQGLADNYEQYF TGCGCCAGCAGCCAAGGACTAGCGGATAACTACGAGCAGTACTTC
. TRBD1 TRBJ1-2 TRBV6-6 CASSIRDRDFGYTF TGTGCCAGCAGTATCCGGGACAGGGACTTTGGCTACACCTTC
. . TRBJ2-3 TRBV4-3 CASSQETGFSTDTQYF TGCGCCAGCAGCCAAGAAACAGGGTTTAGCACAGATACGCAGTATTTT
once TRBD1 TRBJ1-2 TRBV29-1 CSVVGPDRVSYGYTF TGCAGCGTTGTGGGACCGGACAGGGTTTCGTATGGCTACACCTTC
few . TRBJ2-1 TRBV4-3 CASSQDIWGANEQFF TGCGCCAGCAGCCAAGATATTTGGGGGGCCAATGAGCAGTTCTTC
. . TRBJ1-3 TRBV5-1 CASKQGGGNTIYF TGCGCCAGTAAACAGGGAGGTGGAAACACCATATATTTT